Described below is a single T cell receptor beta chain sequence and its context. Using its own MiXCR run on the RACE reads, TCRdb lists one record per CDR3 protein. The sample holds about 39,000 distinct CDR3 sequences, around 12% seen once. This sample stems from a study of human T cells and chemical hapten exposure. For the study at large: Alopecia areata, totalis and universalis patients, mostly female, were included.

Stated time point: pre-sensitization, week 0. Regarding treatment: therapeutic diphenylcyclopropenone sensitization with weekly scalp DPC. CDR3 length equals 15 residues. Germline CDR1 and CDR2: MDHEN and SYDVKM. Trimming took 7 bases from V and 4 from J, leaving 16 bases between them. This specimen was whole blood, taken in connection with sensitization to the hapten diphenylcyclopropenone (DPC). This chain links TRBV28 with TRBJ2-2; possibly TRBD1 for D (5 bases). The TCR originated in a woman aged 25 to 39 with alopecia areata. Some clones in this sample may be carry-over from other donors' samples. The CDR3 region is CASTRTWGGTGELFF. The CDR3 coding sequence is TGTGCCAGCACCCGGACCTGGGGCGGCACCGGGGAGCTGTTTTTT.